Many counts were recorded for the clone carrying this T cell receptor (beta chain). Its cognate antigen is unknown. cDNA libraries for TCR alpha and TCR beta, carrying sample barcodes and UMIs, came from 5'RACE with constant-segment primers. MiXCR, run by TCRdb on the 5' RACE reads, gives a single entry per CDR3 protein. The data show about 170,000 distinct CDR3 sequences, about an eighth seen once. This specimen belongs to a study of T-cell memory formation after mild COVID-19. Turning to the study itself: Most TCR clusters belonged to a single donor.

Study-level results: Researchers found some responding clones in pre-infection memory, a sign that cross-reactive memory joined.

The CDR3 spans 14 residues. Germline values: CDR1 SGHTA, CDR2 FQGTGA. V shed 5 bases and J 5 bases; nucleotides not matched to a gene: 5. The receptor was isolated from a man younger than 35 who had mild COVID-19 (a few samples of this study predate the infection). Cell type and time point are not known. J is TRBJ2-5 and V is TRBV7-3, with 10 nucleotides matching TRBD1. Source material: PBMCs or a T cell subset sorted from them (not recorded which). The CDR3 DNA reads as TGTGCCAGCAGCCTGACAGGGGGCAGTGAGACCCAGTACTTC. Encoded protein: CASSLTGGSETQYF.